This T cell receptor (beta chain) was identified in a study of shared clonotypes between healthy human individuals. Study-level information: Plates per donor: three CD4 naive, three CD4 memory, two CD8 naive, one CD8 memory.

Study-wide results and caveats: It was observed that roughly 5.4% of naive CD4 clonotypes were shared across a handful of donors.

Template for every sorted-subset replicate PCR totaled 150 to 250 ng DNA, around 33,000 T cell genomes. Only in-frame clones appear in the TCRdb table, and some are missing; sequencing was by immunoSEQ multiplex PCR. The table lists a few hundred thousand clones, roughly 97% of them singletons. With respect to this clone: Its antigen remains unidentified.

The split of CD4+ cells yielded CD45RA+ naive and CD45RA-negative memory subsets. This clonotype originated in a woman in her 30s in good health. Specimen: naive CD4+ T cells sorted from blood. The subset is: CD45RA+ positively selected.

The CDR3 reads CASRRDRSHTEAFF. The CDR3 bases are TGTGCCAGCAGGAGAGACAGGAGCCACACTGAAGCTTTCTTT. The V gene is TRBV28, the J gene TRBJ1-1; D possibly corresponds to TRBD1 (6 bases). The CDR3 has 14 amino acids. Trimming pared 6 bases from V and 3 bases from J, leaving 14 bases between. Germline lookup yields CDR1 MDHEN and CDR2 SYDVKM.